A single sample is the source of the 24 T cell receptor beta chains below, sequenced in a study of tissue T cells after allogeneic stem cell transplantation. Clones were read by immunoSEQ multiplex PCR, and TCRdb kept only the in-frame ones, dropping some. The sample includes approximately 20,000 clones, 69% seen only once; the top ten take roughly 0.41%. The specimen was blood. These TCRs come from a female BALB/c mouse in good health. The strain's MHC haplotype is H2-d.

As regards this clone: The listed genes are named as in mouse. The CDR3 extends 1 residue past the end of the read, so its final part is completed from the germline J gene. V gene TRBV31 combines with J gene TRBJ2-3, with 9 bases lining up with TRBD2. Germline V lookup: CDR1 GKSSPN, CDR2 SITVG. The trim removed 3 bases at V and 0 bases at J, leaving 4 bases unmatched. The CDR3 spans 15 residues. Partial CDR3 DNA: TGTGCCTGGAGAGACTGGGGGACTAGTGCAGAAACGCTGTAT. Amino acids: CAWRDWGTSAETLY. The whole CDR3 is CAWRDWGTSAETLYF.

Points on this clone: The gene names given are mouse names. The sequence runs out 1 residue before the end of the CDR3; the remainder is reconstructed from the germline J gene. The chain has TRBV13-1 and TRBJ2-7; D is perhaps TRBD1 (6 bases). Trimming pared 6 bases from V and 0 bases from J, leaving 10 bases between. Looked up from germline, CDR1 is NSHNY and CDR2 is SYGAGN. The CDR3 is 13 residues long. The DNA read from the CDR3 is TGTGCCAGCAATACAGGGCCCTCCTATGAACAGTAC. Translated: CASNTGPSYEQY. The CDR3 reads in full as CASNTGPSYEQYF.

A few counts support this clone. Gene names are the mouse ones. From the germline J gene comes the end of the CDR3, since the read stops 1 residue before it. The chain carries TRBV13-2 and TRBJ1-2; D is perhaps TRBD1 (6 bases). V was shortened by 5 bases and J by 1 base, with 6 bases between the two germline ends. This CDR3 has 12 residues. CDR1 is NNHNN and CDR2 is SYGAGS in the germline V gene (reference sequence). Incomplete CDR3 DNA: TGTGCCAGCGGGGGACAAAACTCCGACTACACC. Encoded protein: CASGGQNSDYT. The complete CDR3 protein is CASGGQNSDYTF.

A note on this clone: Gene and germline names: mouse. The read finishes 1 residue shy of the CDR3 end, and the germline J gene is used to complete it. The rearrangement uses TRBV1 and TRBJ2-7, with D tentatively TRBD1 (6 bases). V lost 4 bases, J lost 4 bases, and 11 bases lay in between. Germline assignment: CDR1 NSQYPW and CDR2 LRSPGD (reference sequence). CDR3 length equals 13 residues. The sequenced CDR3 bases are TGCACCTGCAGTGGGCGGGACACTTATGAACAGTAC. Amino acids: CTCSGRDTYEQY. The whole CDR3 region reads CTCSGRDTYEQYF.

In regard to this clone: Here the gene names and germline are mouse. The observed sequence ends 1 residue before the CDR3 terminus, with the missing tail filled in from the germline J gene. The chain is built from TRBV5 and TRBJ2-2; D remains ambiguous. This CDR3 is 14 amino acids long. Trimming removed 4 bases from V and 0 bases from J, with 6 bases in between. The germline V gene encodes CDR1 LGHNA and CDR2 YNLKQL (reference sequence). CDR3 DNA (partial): TGTGCCAGCAGCCCACAAGCAAACACCGGGCAGCTCTAC. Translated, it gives CASSPQANTGQLY. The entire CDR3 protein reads CASSPQANTGQLYF.

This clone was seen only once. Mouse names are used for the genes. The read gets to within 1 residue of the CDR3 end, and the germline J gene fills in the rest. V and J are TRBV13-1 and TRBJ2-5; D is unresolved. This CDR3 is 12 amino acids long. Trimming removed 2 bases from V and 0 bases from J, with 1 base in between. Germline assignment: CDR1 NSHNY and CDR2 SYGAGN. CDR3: CASSENQDTQYF. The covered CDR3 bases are TGTGCCAGCAGTGAGAACCAAGACACCCAGTAC.

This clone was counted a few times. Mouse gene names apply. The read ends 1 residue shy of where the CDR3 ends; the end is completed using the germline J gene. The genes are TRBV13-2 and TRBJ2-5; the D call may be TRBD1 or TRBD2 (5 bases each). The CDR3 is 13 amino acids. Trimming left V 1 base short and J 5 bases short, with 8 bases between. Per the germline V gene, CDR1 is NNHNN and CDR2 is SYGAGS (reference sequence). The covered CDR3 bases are TGTGCCAGCGGTGATCCGGGGGTAGACACCCAGTAC. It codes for CASGDPGVDTQY. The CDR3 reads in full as CASGDPGVDTQYF.

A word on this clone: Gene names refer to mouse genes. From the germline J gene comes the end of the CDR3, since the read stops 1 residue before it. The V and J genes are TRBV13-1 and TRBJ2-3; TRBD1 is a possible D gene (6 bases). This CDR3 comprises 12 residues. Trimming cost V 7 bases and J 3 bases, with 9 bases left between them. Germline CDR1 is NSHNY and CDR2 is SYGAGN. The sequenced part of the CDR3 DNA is TGTGCCAGCCGAGACAGGGCAGAAACGCTGTAT. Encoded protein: CASRDRAETLY. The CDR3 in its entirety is CASRDRAETLYF.

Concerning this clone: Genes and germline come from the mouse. CDR3 sequence: CTCSADRLGGFTLYF. Incomplete CDR3 DNA: TGCACCTGCAGTGCAGATAGACTGGGGGGGTTCACCTTGTAC. The V gene is TRBV1, the J gene TRBJ2-4; 11 positions agree with TRBD2. The read is 1 residue too short to cover the CDR3 end, so that end is filled in from the germline J gene. Germline-derived CDR1 and CDR2 are NSQYPW and LRSPGD (reference sequence). CDR3 size: 15 residues. V trimming: 0 bases; J trimming: 8 bases; junction bases outside the gene matches: 4.

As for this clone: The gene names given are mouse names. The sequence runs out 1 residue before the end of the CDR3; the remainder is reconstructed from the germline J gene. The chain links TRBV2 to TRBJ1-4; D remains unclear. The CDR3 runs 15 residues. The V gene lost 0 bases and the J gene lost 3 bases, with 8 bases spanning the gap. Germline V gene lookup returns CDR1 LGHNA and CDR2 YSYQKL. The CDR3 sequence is CASSQEAAANERLFF. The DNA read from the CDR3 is TGTGCCAGCAGCCAAGAGGCAGCGGCCAACGAAAGATTATTT.

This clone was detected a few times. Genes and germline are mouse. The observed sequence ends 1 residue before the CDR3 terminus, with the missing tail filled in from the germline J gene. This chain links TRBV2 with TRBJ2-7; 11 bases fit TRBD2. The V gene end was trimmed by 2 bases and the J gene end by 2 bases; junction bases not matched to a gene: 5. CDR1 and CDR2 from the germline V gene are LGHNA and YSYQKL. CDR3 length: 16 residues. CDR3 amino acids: CASSQPGTGGPYEQYF. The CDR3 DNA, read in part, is TGTGCCAGCAGCCAACCCGGGACTGGGGGCCCCTATGAACAGTAC.

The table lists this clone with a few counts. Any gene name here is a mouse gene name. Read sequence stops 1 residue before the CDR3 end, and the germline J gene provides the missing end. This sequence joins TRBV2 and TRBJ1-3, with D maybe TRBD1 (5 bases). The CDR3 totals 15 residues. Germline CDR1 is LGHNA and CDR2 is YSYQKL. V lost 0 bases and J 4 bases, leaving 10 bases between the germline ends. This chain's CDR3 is CASSQDQGGGNTLYF. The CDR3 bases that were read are TGTGCCAGCAGCCAAGACCAGGGAGGAGGAAATACGCTCTAT.

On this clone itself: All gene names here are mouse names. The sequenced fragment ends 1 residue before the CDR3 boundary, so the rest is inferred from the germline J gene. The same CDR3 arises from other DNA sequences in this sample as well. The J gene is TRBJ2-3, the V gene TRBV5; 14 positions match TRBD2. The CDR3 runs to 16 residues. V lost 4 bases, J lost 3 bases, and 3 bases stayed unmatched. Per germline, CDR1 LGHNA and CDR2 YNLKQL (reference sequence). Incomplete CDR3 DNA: TGTGCCAGCAGCCCGGGACTGGGGGGGCGCGCAGAAACGCTGTAT. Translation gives CASSPGLGGRAETLY. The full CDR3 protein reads CASSPGLGGRAETLYF.

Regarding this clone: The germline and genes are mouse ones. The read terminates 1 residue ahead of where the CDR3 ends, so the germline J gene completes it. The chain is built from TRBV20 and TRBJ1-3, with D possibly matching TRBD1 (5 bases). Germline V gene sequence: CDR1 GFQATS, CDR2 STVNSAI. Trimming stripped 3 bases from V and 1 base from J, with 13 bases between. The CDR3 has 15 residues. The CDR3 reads CGASRRGTSGNTLYF. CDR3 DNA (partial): TGTGGTGCTAGCCGGCGGGGGACCTCTGGAAATACGCTCTAT.

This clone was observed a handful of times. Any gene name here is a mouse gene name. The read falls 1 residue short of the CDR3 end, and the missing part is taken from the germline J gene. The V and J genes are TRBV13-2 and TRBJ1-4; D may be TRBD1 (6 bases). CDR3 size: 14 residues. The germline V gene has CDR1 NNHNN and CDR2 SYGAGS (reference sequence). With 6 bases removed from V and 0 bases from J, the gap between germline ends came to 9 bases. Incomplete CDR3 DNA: TGTGCCAGCGAGGACAGCTTTTCCAACGAAAGATTATTT. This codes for CASEDSFSNERLF. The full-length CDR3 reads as CASEDSFSNERLFF.

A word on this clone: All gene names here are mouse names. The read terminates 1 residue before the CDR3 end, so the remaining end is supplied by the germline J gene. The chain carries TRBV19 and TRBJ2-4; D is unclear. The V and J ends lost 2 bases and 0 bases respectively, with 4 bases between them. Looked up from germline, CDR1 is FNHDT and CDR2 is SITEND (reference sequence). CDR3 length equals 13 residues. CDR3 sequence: CASSMASQNTLYF. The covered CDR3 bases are TGTGCCAGCAGTATGGCTAGTCAAAACACCTTGTAC.

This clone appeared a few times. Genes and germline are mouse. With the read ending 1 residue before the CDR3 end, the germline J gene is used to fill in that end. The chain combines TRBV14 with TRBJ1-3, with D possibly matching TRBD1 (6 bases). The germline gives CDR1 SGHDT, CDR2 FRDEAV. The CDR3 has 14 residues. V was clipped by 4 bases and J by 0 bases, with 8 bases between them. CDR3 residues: CASSLQGSGNTLYF. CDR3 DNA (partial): TGTGCCAGCAGTCTACAGGGTTCTGGAAATACGCTCTAT.

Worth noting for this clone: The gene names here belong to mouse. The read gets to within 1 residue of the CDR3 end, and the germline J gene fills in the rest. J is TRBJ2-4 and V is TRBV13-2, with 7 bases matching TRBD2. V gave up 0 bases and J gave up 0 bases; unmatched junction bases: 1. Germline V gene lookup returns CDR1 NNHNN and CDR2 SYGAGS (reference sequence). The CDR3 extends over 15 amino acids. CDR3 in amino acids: CASGDVWGSQNTLYF. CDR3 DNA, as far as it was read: TGTGCCAGCGGTGATGTCTGGGGGAGTCAAAACACCTTGTAC.

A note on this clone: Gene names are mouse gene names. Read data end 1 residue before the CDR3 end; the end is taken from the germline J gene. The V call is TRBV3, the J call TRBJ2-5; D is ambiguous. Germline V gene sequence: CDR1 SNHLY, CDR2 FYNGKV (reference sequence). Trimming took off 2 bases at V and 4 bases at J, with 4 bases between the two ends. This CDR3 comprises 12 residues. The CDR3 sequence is CASSLLKDTQYF. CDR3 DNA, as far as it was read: TGTGCCAGCAGCTTACTGAAAGACACCCAGTAC. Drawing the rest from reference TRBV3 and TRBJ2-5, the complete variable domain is GPKVLQIPSHQIIDMGQMVTLNCDPVSNHLYFYWYKQILGQQMEFLVNFYNGKVMEKSKLFKDQFSVERPDGSYFTLKIQPTALEDSAVYFCASSLLKDTQYFGPGTRLLVL.

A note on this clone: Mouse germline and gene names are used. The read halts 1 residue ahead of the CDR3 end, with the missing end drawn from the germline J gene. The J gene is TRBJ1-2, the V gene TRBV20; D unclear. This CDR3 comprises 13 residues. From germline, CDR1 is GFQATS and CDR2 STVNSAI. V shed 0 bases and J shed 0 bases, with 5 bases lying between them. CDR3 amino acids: CGARDGANSDYTF. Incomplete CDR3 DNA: TGTGGTGCTAGGGACGGTGCAAACTCCGACTACACC.

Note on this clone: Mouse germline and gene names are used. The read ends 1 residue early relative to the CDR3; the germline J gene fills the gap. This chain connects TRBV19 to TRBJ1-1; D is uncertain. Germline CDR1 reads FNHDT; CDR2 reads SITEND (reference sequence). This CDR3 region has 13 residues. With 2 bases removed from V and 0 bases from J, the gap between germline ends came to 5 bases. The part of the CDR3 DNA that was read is TGTGCCAGCAGTATCCAGTCAAACACAGAAGTCTTC. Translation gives CASSIQSNTEVF. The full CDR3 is CASSIQSNTEVFF.

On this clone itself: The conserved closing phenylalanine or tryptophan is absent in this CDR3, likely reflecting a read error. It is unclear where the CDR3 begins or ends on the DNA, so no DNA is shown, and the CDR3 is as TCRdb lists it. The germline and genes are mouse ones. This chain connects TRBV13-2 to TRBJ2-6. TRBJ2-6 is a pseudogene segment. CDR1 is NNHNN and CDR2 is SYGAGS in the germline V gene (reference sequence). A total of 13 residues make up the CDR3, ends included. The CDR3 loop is CASGDKGTLALTD.

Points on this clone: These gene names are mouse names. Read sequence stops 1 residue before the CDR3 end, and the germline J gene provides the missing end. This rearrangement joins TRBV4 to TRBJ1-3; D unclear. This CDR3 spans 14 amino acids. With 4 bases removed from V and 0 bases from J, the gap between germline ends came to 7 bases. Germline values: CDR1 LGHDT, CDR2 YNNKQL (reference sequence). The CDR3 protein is CASSFRNSGNTLYF. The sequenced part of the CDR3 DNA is TGTGCCAGCAGCTTCAGAAATTCTGGAAATACGCTCTAT.

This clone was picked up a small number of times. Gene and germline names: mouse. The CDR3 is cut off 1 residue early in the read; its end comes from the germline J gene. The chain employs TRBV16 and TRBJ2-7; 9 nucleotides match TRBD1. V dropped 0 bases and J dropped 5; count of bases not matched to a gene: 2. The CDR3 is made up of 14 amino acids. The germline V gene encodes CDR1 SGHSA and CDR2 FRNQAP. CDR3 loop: CASSLDGTGNEQYF. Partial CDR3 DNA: TGTGCAAGCAGCTTAGATGGGACAGGGAATGAACAGTAC.